Reported below is one T cell receptor beta chain. This CDR3 has 14 amino acids. Germline values: CDR1 SGHAT, CDR2 FQNNGV. The junction had 1 base not matched to a gene; V was cut back by 1 base and J by 4 bases. Original methodology: Amplifying reference gene primers gave estimates of nucleated cell counts. Sequencing was performed with immunoSEQ multiplex PCR; in TCRdb, only in-frame clones are kept and a portion is missing. For V, J and clone size, that table is used; D and trimming come from the DNA. The data show approximately 88,000 clones, over 70% seen once. The data stem from a study of blood T cell repertoires in COVID-19. Study-level information: COVID-19 samples from acute and convalescent phases originated in the United States, Italy and Spain. The cDNA or gDNA used as material had been derived from T cells, B-cell-depleted T cells, or PBMCs.

The origin of this receptor is a man aged 50 or older who had recovered from COVID-19. The sample comprised peripheral blood. The J gene is TRBJ2-4, the V gene TRBV11-2; 7 nucleotides line up with TRBD1. The CDR3 DNA reads as TGTGCCAGCAGCTTAGGGGACAGAAAAAACATTCAGTACTTC. Translation gives CASSLGDRKNIQYF.